This T cell receptor (beta chain) was obtained from a study of T-cell reconstitution after alpha-beta-depleted transplantation in children. General observations from the study: At one year after transplant, newly produced T cells mostly accounted for T-cell counts and diversity. Roughly two months post-transplant, alpha-beta T cells reportedly originated from several hundred graft clones that had expanded.

Unique molecular identifiers were incorporated during preparation of the TCRbeta library. Each CDR3 protein is one row after TCRdb ran MiXCR on the PCR reads. This table has approximately 490,000 distinct CDR3 sequences, 8% to 11% appearing once. This clonotype came up many times. The antigen is undetermined. The source was PBMCs, collected before TCRalphabeta/CD19-depleted stem cell transplant. This TCR was sampled from a child aged 2 to 9 with inherited bone marrow failure, due to receive a stem cell transplant.

CDR3 sequence reads: CASSQFYVGEGLAKNIQYF. The CDR3 coding sequence is TGCGCCAGCAGCCAATTTTATGTGGGAGAGGGGCTAGCCAAAAACATTCAGTACTTC. The chain employs TRBV4-3 and TRBJ2-4; D is perhaps TRBD1 or TRBD2 (5 bases each). Looked up from germline, CDR1 is LGHNA and CDR2 is YSLEER. The CDR3 runs to 19 residues. Trimming shortened V by 2 bases and J by 0 bases, and 20 bases separated the two germline ends.